This T cell receptor (beta chain) came from a study of shared clonotypes between healthy human individuals. CD45RO negativity and positive selection for CCR7 defined naive CD8 cells, a population that excluded terminally differentiated effector memory CD45RA+ cells. V was clipped by 2 bases and J by 6 bases, with 7 bases between them. The CDR3 loop spans 13 amino acids. The germline V gene encodes CDR1 MGHDK and CDR2 SYGVNS. The table came from immunoSEQ multiplex PCR; TCRdb's copy has only in-frame clones and leaves some out. Here the sample spans about 2.1 million clones, 93% being singletons. V gene TRBV25-1 combines with J gene TRBJ2-2; a possible D gene is TRBD2 (6 bases). The material sequenced was naive CD8+ T cells from PBMCs. This receptor was identified in a man between 18 and 35 years old in good health. Some clones in this sample may be carry-over from other donors' samples. Written as DNA, the CDR3 is TGTGCCAGCAGTGAAGGGACTCCCGGGGAGCTGTTTTTT. This codes for CASSEGTPGELFF. The full variable domain, completed using reference TRBV25-1 and TRBJ2-2, is EADIYQTPRYLVIGTGKKITLECSQTMGHDKMYWYQQDPGMELHLIHYSYGVNSTEKGDLSSESTVSRIRTEHFPLTLESARPSHTSQYLCASSEGTPGELFFGEGSRLTVL.